The 12 T cell receptor beta chains presented below share a single source sample, sequenced in a study of blood T cell repertoires in COVID-19. Assay: immunoSEQ multiplex PCR; the TCRdb copy retains only in-frame clones and omits some. The data contain fewer than 250,000 clones, over 80% of them seen just once; the ten biggest clones take up over 4.5%. Sequencing was carried out using peripheral blood. The source is a human donor in a cohort sampled during active COVID-19.

The chain has TRBV19 and TRBJ2-1, with 9 nucleotides matching TRBD2. CDR1 and CDR2 from the germline V gene are LNHDA and SQIVND (reference sequence). This CDR3 has 18 residues. V lost 5 bases, J lost 8 bases, and 19 bases stayed unmatched. CDR3 sequence (DNA): TGTGCCAGTAGTGGCTCCTCTATAGCGGGAGCGGCACGCGATGAGCAGTTCTTC. Protein: CASSGSSIAGAARDEQFF.

The rearrangement links TRBV5-6 to TRBJ2-3; 7 nucleotides align to TRBD2. Germline V gene lookup returns CDR1 SGHDT and CDR2 YYEEEE. V was pared by 4 bases and J by 2 bases, with 16 bases of the junction left unmatched. The CDR3 is 18 residues long. The CDR3 nucleotides are TGTGCCAGCAGCCCCGGGTTTGGACTAGGGGCAGTCACAGATACGCAGTATTTT. Translating it yields CASSPGFGLGAVTDTQYF.

CDR3 in DNA: TGTGCCAGCGGGCCCTTTCGGCGGGGAGACAATGAGCAGTTCTTC. Protein sequence: CASGPFRRGDNEQFF. This chain uses TRBV6-5 with TRBJ2-1, with a tentative D call TRBD2 (6 bases). Germline-derived CDR1 and CDR2 are MNHEY and SVGAGI. The V and J ends lost 8 bases and 5 bases respectively, with 19 bases between them. The CDR3 spans 15 residues.

This clone was observed once. The chain recombines TRBV4-1 with TRBJ2-5; D is perhaps TRBD2 (5 bases). The CDR3 is made up of 13 amino acids. Germline assignment: CDR1 MGHRA and CDR2 YSYEKL. The V end lost 4 bases, the J end lost 5 bases, and 11 bases lay between the germline ends. The CDR3 nucleotides read TGCGCCAGCAGCCGACGGACTTGGGAGACCCAGTACTTC. It encodes CASSRRTWETQYF.

This chain connects TRBV5-4 to TRBJ2-3; 10 positions agree with TRBD2. V lost 5 bases to trimming and J lost 2 bases; unmatched junction nucleotides: 8. Per germline, CDR1 SGHNT and CDR2 YYREEE (reference sequence). The CDR3 has 16 amino acids. The CDR3 here is CASRPGTSDFTDTQYF. CDR3 sequence (DNA): TGTGCCAGCAGGCCCGGGACTAGCGATTTCACAGATACGCAGTATTTT.

The rearrangement links TRBV11-2 to TRBJ1-1, with 10 bases identical to TRBD1. With 5 bases clipped from V and 3 bases from J, the junction kept 9 bases outside the gene matches. Per germline, CDR1 SGHAT and CDR2 FQNNGV. This CDR3 has 16 amino acids. Here the CDR3 DNA reads TGTGCCAGCAGCCACTGGGACAGGGGAAGATACACTGAAGCTTTCTTT. Translated, it gives CASSHWDRGRYTEAFF.

This chain links TRBV3-1 (or the pseudogene TRBV3-2) with TRBJ1-2; TRBD1 matches at 7 bases. V lost 1 base, J lost 3 bases, and 8 bases stayed unmatched. In germline, CDR1 is LGHDT, CDR2 YNNKEL (reference sequence). The CDR3 runs to 16 residues. The chain's CDR3 is CASSQGVGQGDYGYTF. CDR3 nucleotide sequence: TGTGCCAGCAGCCAAGGGGTTGGCCAGGGGGACTATGGCTACACCTTC.

The CDR3 sequence is CASRHGQGSGNTEAFF. The CDR3 DNA is TGCGCCAGCAGGCACGGACAGGGGTCTGGGAACACTGAAGCTTTCTTT. V and J are TRBV5-1 and TRBJ1-1; the match to TRBD1 covers 9 bases. J lost 1 base, V lost 5 bases, and 9 bases had no gene match. Per the germline V gene, CDR1 is SGHRS and CDR2 is YFSETQ. The CDR3 runs to 16 residues.

The chain recombines TRBV29-1 with TRBJ1-1, with D hard to call. Germline CDR1 is SQVTM and CDR2 is ANQGSEA. V gave up 0 bases and J gave up 10 bases, with 9 bases separating them. The CDR3 runs 11 residues. CDR3 sequence reads: CSVEEPGGAFF. The CDR3 DNA sequence: TGCAGCGTTGAAGAACCGGGAGGAGCTTTCTTT. The full variable domain, its missing parts supplied by reference TRBV29-1 and TRBJ1-1, is SAVISQKPSRDICQRGTSLTIQCQVDSQVTMMFWYRQQPGQSLTLIATANQGSEATYESGFVIDKFPISRPNLTFSTLTVSNMSPEDSSIYLCSVEEPGGAFFGQGTRLTVV.

The chain has TRBV19 and TRBJ2-1; TRBD2 is a possible D gene (5 bases). This CDR3 comprises 14 residues. Germline CDR1 LNHDA, CDR2 SQIVND (reference sequence). Deletions cut 7 bases from V and 8 bases from J, with 18 bases between. CDR3 sequence reads: CASTPYRGSHEQFF. For the CDR3, the DNA is TGTGCCAGTACCCCTTACCGGGGTTCCCATGAGCAGTTCTTC.

This clone was recorded once. V is TRBV27 and J is TRBJ1-4; D unresolved. This CDR3 has 17 residues. Trimming left V 6 bases short and J 0 bases short, with 17 bases between. Germline assignment: CDR1 MNHEY and CDR2 SMNVEV (reference sequence). In DNA, the CDR3 is TGTGCCAGCAGCCTCCGGGATGCAAACCCAACTAATGAAAAACTGTTTTTT. As protein: CASSLRDANPTNEKLFF.

The chain joins TRBV5-1 to TRBJ1-1; 7 nucleotides match TRBD1. The CDR3 length is 13 residues. The V gene's germline CDR1 is SGHRS and CDR2 YFSETQ. V trimming: 4 bases; J trimming: 3 bases; junction bases outside the gene matches: 3. This CDR3 is CASSGRGDTEAFF. The CDR3 coding sequence is TGCGCCAGCAGCGGCAGGGGGGACACTGAAGCTTTCTTT.